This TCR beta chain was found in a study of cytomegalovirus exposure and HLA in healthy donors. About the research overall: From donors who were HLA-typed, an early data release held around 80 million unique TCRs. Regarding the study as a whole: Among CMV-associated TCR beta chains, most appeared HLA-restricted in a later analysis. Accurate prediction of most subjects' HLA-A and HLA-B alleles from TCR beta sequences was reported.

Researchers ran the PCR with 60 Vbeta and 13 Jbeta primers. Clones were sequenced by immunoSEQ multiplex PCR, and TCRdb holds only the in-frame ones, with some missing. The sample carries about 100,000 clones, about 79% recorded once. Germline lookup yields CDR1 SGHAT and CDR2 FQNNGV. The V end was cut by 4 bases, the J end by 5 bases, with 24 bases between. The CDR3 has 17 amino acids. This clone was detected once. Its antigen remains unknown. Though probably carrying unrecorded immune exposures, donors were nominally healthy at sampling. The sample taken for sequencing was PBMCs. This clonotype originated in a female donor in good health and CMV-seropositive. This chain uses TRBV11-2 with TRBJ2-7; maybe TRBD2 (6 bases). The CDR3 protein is CASSSPGGPALGHEQYF. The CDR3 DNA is TGTGCCAGCAGCTCGCCCGGGGGACCCGCCCTTGGCCACGAGCAGTACTTC.